Listed below are T cell receptor beta chains from one sample, sequenced in a study of Graves' ophthalmopathy and Graves' hyperthyroidism. One entry per CDR3 protein, called by TCRdb with MiXCR from the multiplex PCR reads. The data show over 500,000 distinct CDR3 sequences, approximately 22% seen once. The specimen was peripheral blood. These receptors all come from a woman aged 18 to 35 with stable Graves' hyperthyroidism. Some clones in this sample may be carry-over from other donors' samples. Each CDR3 is given with its conserved first and last residue. Each record gives: clone size, V gene, D gene, J gene, CDR3 protein, CDR3 DNA. A D gene is named only where the DNA matches it firmly. Clone size is not always given. Where it is, it says once, few, many or a class for expanded clones.

clone size: many; V gene: TRBV20-1; D gene: -; J gene: TRBJ1-2; CDR3 protein: CSARDSVVRVGYTF; CDR3 DNA: TGCAGTGCTAGAGATTCCGTTGTGAGAGTTGGCTACACCTTC
clone size: many; V gene: TRBV19; D gene: -; J gene: TRBJ1-5; CDR3 protein: CASSIPVGRQPQHF; CDR3 DNA: TGTGCCAGTAGTATTCCGGTGGGACGTCAGCCCCAGCATTTT
clone size: few; V gene: TRBV12-3/TRBV12-4; D gene: -; J gene: TRBJ2-6; CDR3 protein: CASSHRDGANVLTF; CDR3 DNA: TGTGCCAGCAGTCACAGGGATGGGGCCAACGTCCTGACTTTC
clone size: many; V gene: TRBV7-2; D gene: -; J gene: TRBJ2-7; CDR3 protein: CASSYRDNSYEQYF; CDR3 DNA: TGTGCCAGCAGCTACCGGGACAACTCCTACGAGCAGTACTTC
clone size: few; V gene: TRBV3-1; D gene: -; J gene: TRBJ1-1; CDR3 protein: CASSQAAGGEAFF; CDR3 DNA: TGTGCCAGCAGCCAGGCCGCGGGGGGGGAAGCTTTCTTT
clone size: many; V gene: TRBV7-9; D gene: TRBD2; J gene: TRBJ2-5; CDR3 protein: CASSPRGVEETQYF; CDR3 DNA: TGTGCCAGCAGCCCTCGGGGGGTAGAAGAGACCCAGTACTTC
clone size: many; V gene: TRBV28; D gene: -; J gene: TRBJ2-5; CDR3 protein: CASSLIRGEETQYF; CDR3 DNA: TGTGCCAGCAGTTTAATCCGGGGCGAAGAGACCCAGTACTTC
clone size: few; V gene: TRBV30; D gene: -; J gene: TRBJ1-1; CDR3 protein: CAWSSGRTEAFF; CDR3 DNA: TGTGCCTGGAGTTCGGGGAGGACTGAAGCTTTCTTT
clone size: once; V gene: TRBV11-2; D gene: -; J gene: TRBJ2-7; CDR3 protein: CASSRPGGAAIGYEQYF; CDR3 DNA: TGTGCCAGCAGCCGACCCGGCGGGGCCGCTATTGGTTACGAGCAGTACTTC
clone size: many; V gene: TRBV28; D gene: -; J gene: TRBJ2-7; CDR3 protein: CASKGNDLLGAEQYF; CDR3 DNA: TGTGCCAGCAAGGGTAACGACCTCTTAGGGGCCGAGCAGTACTTC
clone size: many; V gene: TRBV20-1; D gene: -; J gene: TRBJ1-2; CDR3 protein: CSASRGEHGYTF; CDR3 DNA: TGCAGTGCTAGCAGGGGAGAGCATGGCTACACCTTC
clone size: -; V gene: TRBV6-5; D gene: -; J gene: TRBJ1-2; CDR3 protein: CASTYSRQAYGYTF; CDR3 DNA: TGTGCCAGCACTTACTCCCGCCAGGCCTATGGCTACACCTTC
clone size: -; V gene: TRBV5-1; D gene: -; J gene: TRBJ2-7; CDR3 protein: CASSAQLEEQYF; CDR3 DNA: TGCGCCAGCAGCGCACAACTAGAGGAGCAGTACTTC
clone size: -; V gene: TRBV15; D gene: TRBD1; J gene: TRBJ2-5; CDR3 protein: CATSRGQGAGETQYF; CDR3 DNA: TGTGCCACCAGCAGAGGGCAGGGGGCTGGGGAGACCCAGTACTTC
clone size: many; V gene: TRBV12-3/TRBV12-4; D gene: TRBD1; J gene: TRBJ1-5; CDR3 protein: CASSKTGANQPQHF; CDR3 DNA: TGTGCCAGCAGCAAGACAGGGGCCAATCAGCCCCAGCATTTT
clone size: -; V gene: TRBV12-3/TRBV12-4; D gene: -; J gene: TRBJ1-5; CDR3 protein: CASTADGYQPQHF; CDR3 DNA: TGTGCCAGCACCGCAGACGGGTATCAGCCCCAGCATTTT
clone size: -; V gene: TRBV24-1; D gene: TRBD1; J gene: TRBJ1-2; CDR3 protein: CATSLQGTYGYTF; CDR3 DNA: TGTGCCACCAGTCTACAGGGGACCTATGGCTACACCTTC
clone size: many; V gene: TRBV3-1; D gene: -; J gene: TRBJ2-7; CDR3 protein: CASSQRDEQYF; CDR3 DNA: TGTGCCAGCAGCCAGAGGGACGAGCAGTACTTC
clone size: -; V gene: TRBV5-1; D gene: -; J gene: TRBJ1-1; CDR3 protein: CASILGWGPGRTEAFF; CDR3 DNA: TGCGCCAGCATCTTGGGATGGGGTCCGGGAAGGACTGAAGCTTTCTTT
clone size: many; V gene: TRBV11-1; D gene: -; J gene: TRBJ1-5; CDR3 protein: CASSPRVVDQPQHF; CDR3 DNA: TGTGCCAGCAGCCCCAGGGTGGTGGATCAGCCCCAGCATTTT
clone size: many; V gene: TRBV30; D gene: -; J gene: TRBJ1-2; CDR3 protein: CAGSTDTYYGYTF; CDR3 DNA: TGTGCCGGATCGACAGATACCTACTATGGCTACACCTTC
clone size: -; V gene: TRBV19; D gene: -; J gene: TRBJ1-1; CDR3 protein: CASSVRGAEAFF; CDR3 DNA: TGTGCCAGTAGTGTGAGGGGCGCTGAAGCTTTCTTT
clone size: few; V gene: TRBV6-5; D gene: TRBD1; J gene: TRBJ2-7; CDR3 protein: CASSYSTGTGFHEQYF; CDR3 DNA: TGTGCCAGCAGTTACTCGACCGGGACAGGGTTCCACGAGCAGTACTTC
clone size: many; V gene: TRBV6-1; D gene: -; J gene: TRBJ2-7; CDR3 protein: CASSGEWMRGYEQYF; CDR3 DNA: TGTGCCAGCAGTGGAGAGTGGATGAGGGGTTATGAGCAGTACTTC
clone size: many; V gene: TRBV20-1; D gene: -; J gene: TRBJ2-5; CDR3 protein: CSARDGGGQETQYF; CDR3 DNA: TGCAGTGCTAGAGATGGGGGAGGTCAAGAGACCCAGTACTTC
clone size: -; V gene: TRBV28; D gene: TRBD2; J gene: TRBJ2-7; CDR3 protein: CASSSLAGVTSYEQYF; CDR3 DNA: TGTGCCAGCAGCTCACTAGCGGGGGTCACCTCCTACGAGCAGTACTTC
clone size: many; V gene: TRBV5-1; D gene: -; J gene: TRBJ1-1; CDR3 protein: CASSLVQDRNTEAFF; CDR3 DNA: TGCGCCAGCAGCTTGGTACAGGACAGGAACACTGAAGCTTTCTTT
clone size: many; V gene: TRBV12-3/TRBV12-4; D gene: TRBD1; J gene: TRBJ1-5; CDR3 protein: CASSLGDRGNPGRPQHF; CDR3 DNA: TGTGCCAGCAGTTTGGGGGACAGGGGCAATCCCGGACGGCCCCAGCATTTT
clone size: -; V gene: TRBV6-1; D gene: -; J gene: TRBJ2-7; CDR3 protein: CASSELPGGRFEQYF; CDR3 DNA: TGTGCCAGCAGTGAACTCCCCGGGGGCAGGTTCGAGCAGTACTTC
clone size: few; V gene: TRBV6-5; D gene: -; J gene: TRBJ2-4; CDR3 protein: CASSYGTVNKNIQYF; CDR3 DNA: TGTGCCAGCAGTTACGGAACAGTCAACAAAAACATTCAGTACTTC
clone size: many; V gene: TRBV19; D gene: TRBD1; J gene: TRBJ1-3; CDR3 protein: CASSLLQGQGNTIYF; CDR3 DNA: TGTGCCAGTAGTCTACTACAGGGGCAAGGAAACACCATATATTTT
clone size: -; V gene: TRBV6-1; D gene: -; J gene: TRBJ2-2; CDR3 protein: CASSEGSWGGADGELFF; CDR3 DNA: TGTGCCAGCAGTGAAGGATCATGGGGGGGGGCCGACGGGGAGCTGTTTTTT
clone size: -; V gene: TRBV6-2/TRBV6-3; D gene: -; J gene: TRBJ2-4; CDR3 protein: CASRARANIQYF; CDR3 DNA: TGTGCCAGCAGAGCCAGGGCAAACATTCAGTACTTC
clone size: -; V gene: TRBV3-1; D gene: -; J gene: TRBJ1-4; CDR3 protein: CASSQEGVKGKLFF; CDR3 DNA: TGTGCCAGCAGCCAAGAAGGGGTTAAGGGAAAACTGTTTTTT
clone size: many; V gene: TRBV3-1; D gene: -; J gene: TRBJ1-5; CDR3 protein: CASSQVDSNQPQHF; CDR3 DNA: TGTGCCAGCAGCCAAGTGGACAGCAATCAGCCCCAGCATTTT
clone size: -; V gene: TRBV12-3/TRBV12-4; D gene: TRBD1; J gene: TRBJ1-2; CDR3 protein: CASSLRPLGRDSSVGYTF; CDR3 DNA: TGTGCCAGCAGTTTACGGCCCCTAGGTCGGGACAGTTCCGTGGGCTACACCTTC
clone size: many; V gene: TRBV4-2; D gene: TRBD1; J gene: TRBJ1-2; CDR3 protein: CASSQDIRTGSKGYTF; CDR3 DNA: TGTGCCAGCAGCCAAGATATAAGGACAGGGAGTAAGGGCTACACCTTC
clone size: few; V gene: TRBV7-9; D gene: -; J gene: TRBJ2-7; CDR3 protein: CAGSFGFSYEQYF; CDR3 DNA: TGTGCCGGCAGCTTCGGGTTCTCCTACGAGCAGTACTTC
clone size: -; V gene: TRBV12-3/TRBV12-4; D gene: TRBD1; J gene: TRBJ2-7; CDR3 protein: CASSLVATGGEQYF; CDR3 DNA: TGTGCCAGCAGTTTAGTTGCGACAGGGGGCGAGCAGTACTTC
clone size: few; V gene: TRBV11-1; D gene: -; J gene: TRBJ1-1; CDR3 protein: CASSLATDAGDHTEAFF; CDR3 DNA: TGTGCCAGCAGCTTAGCCACGGACGCGGGAGACCACACTGAAGCTTTCTTT
clone size: -; V gene: TRBV12-3/TRBV12-4; D gene: -; J gene: TRBJ1-1; CDR3 protein: CASSLRPGQPPNTEAFF; CDR3 DNA: TGTGCCAGCAGTTTAAGGCCCGGACAACCACCCAACACTGAAGCTTTCTTT